This T cell receptor (beta chain) came from a study of blood T cell repertoires in COVID-19. Points on this clone: In the same sample, other DNA sequences code for this CDR3.

Original handling: Amplification from reference gene primers served as the basis for estimated nucleated cell counts. Repertoires were generated with immunoSEQ multiplex PCR, while TCRdb's copy carries only in-frame clones and drops some. That table furnishes V, J and clone size, whereas the DNA furnished D and trimming. This repertoire shows 350,000 to 400,000 clones, roughly 90% found once; its top ten account for 0.7% to 0.95%. The CDR3 runs to 17 residues. CDR1 is LGHDT and CDR2 is YNNKEL in the germline V gene (reference sequence). V trimming: 3 bases; J trimming: 4 bases; junction bases outside the gene matches: 10. Clinical history reported by participants formed the basis on which cohorts were assigned.

The V gene is TRBV3-1 (or the pseudogene TRBV3-2), the J gene TRBJ2-1; 9 bases match TRBD2. The sequencing input was PBMCs or T cells enriched from blood (not recorded which). This receptor was identified in a woman aged 40 to 50 who had been exposed to COVID-19. The CDR3 here is CASSQGHSGRGYNEQFF. The CDR3 nucleotides read TGTGCCAGCAGCCAGGGCCATAGCGGGAGAGGGTACAATGAGCAGTTCTTC.